Following are 24 T cell receptor beta chains from one sample sequenced in a study of human T cells and chemical hapten exposure. TCRdb re-called the RACE reads with MiXCR, one entry per CDR3 protein. Altogether 80,000 to 100,000 distinct CDR3 sequences are present, roughly 27% being singletons, with the ten largest covering 10%. Documented time point: patch test 3, about 24 weeks after DPC sensitization. Treatment meaning: therapeutic diphenylcyclopropenone sensitization with weekly scalp DPC. This specimen was whole blood, taken in connection with sensitization to the hapten diphenylcyclopropenone (DPC). These receptor sequences come from a middle-aged man with alopecia areata. Some clones in this sample may be carry-over from other donors' samples.

This clonotype has more than one count but fewer than ten. The chain links TRBV18 to TRBJ1-5, with no clear D. V was pared by 6 bases and J by 6 bases, with 18 bases between. This CDR3 is 15 amino acids long. Germline lookup yields CDR1 KGHSH and CDR2 LQKENI. The CDR3 is CASSPAFNELQPQHF. The DNA for the CDR3 is TGTGCCAGCTCCCCAGCATTCAACGAACTTCAGCCCCAGCATTTT.

The chain uses TRBV20-1 and TRBJ1-1; D gene uncertain. Germline CDR1 DFQATT, CDR2 SNEGSKA (reference sequence). Between the trimmed V and J ends, which lost 3 bases and 5 bases, there was a span of 13 bases. The CDR3 loop spans 13 amino acids. The CDR3 DNA follows: TGCAGTGCTAGTCCGGTTGAGGATACTGAAGCTTTCTTT. Translating it yields CSASPVEDTEAFF.

CDR3 sequence: CASSRDFMNTEAFF. Written as DNA, the CDR3 is TGTGCCAGCAGCCGGGACTTTATGAACACTGAAGCTTTCTTT. V gene TRBV5-5 combines with J gene TRBJ1-1; tentative D call: TRBD1 (5 bases). V shed 4 bases and J shed 0 bases, with 10 bases lying between them. Germline V CDR1 and CDR2: SGHKS, YYEKEE (reference sequence). The CDR3 is 14 amino acids.

This chain links TRBV7-9 with TRBJ1-5, with D perhaps matching TRBD1 (5 bases). V lost 5 bases, J lost 6 bases, and 23 bases lay in between. The CDR3 spans 17 residues. CDR1 is SEHNR and CDR2 is FQNEAQ in the germline V gene (reference sequence). CDR3 in DNA: TGTGCCAGCAGCCTAAACTTAGGCAGGGAGTGGGGTCAGCCCCAGCATTTT. As protein: CASSLNLGREWGQPQHF.

This clonotype was recorded a few times. The chain has TRBV28 and TRBJ2-7, with D possibly matching TRBD1 (6 bases). Trimming took off 3 bases at V and 4 bases at J, with 16 bases between the two ends. Germline assignment: CDR1 MDHEN and CDR2 SYDVKM. The CDR3 spans 15 residues. The CDR3 DNA is TGTGCCAGCAGTTTCTCACAGGGTATAGTGTACGAGCAGTACTTC. This codes for CASSFSQGIVYEQYF.

This clonotype turned up a few times. The J gene is TRBJ2-7, the V gene TRBV20-1; TRBD2 agrees at 7 bases. The CDR3 totals 12 residues. Trimming cost V 6 bases and J 6 bases; bases outside gene matches: 8. The germline V gene encodes CDR1 DFQATT and CDR2 SNEGSKA (reference sequence). The CDR3 DNA sequence: TGCAGTGCAAAAGGACTAGTCCCCGAGCAGTACTTC. It specifies CSAKGLVPEQYF.

The chain recombines TRBV12-3 or TRBV12-4 with TRBJ2-7, with a possible D match to TRBD1 (6 bases). Between the trimmed V and J ends, which lost 2 bases and 0 bases, there was a span of 8 bases. This CDR3 has 14 amino acids. CDR3: CASSLWDISYEQYF. The CDR3 DNA follows: TGTGCCAGCAGTTTATGGGACATCTCCTACGAGCAGTACTTC.

This chain connects TRBV20-1 to TRBJ2-1, with 11 nucleotides matching TRBD2. Germline V gives CDR1 DFQATT, CDR2 SNEGSKA (reference sequence). The ends lost 1 base at V and 9 bases at J; junction bases unmatched: 2. This CDR3 has 13 residues. This chain's CDR3 is CSARVTSGVEQFF. CDR3 nucleotides: TGCAGTGCTAGAGTGACTAGCGGGGTTGAGCAGTTCTTC.

V and J are TRBV29-1 and TRBJ1-1, with D uncertain. Looked up from germline, CDR1 is SQVTM and CDR2 is ANQGSEA. V was clipped by 7 bases and J by 1 base, with 13 bases between them. The CDR3 has 13 amino acids. The CDR3 region is CSATWGRNTEAFF. CDR3 bases: TGCAGCGCGACGTGGGGAAGGAACACTGAAGCTTTCTTT.

This clonotype was observed a few times. CDR3 residues: CASSPPQGRQTYNEQFF. CDR3 DNA: TGTGCCAGCTCACCACCGCAGGGCAGACAAACCTACAATGAGCAGTTCTTC. This rearrangement joins TRBV18 to TRBJ2-1; possibly TRBD1 for D (5 bases). The V gene's germline CDR1 is KGHSH and CDR2 LQKENI. Trimming stripped 0 bases from V and 2 bases from J, with 14 bases between. The CDR3 has 17 amino acids.

V usage is TRBV28 and J usage is TRBJ2-3, with 7 bases fitting TRBD2. This CDR3 contains 15 residues. Trimming at V came to 4 bases and at J to 0 bases, leaving 4 bases not matched to a gene. Germline loops: CDR1 MDHEN, CDR2 SYDVKM. CDR3 nucleotides: TGTGCCAGCAGTTCGGGAGGCCTGAGCACAGATACGCAGTATTTT. Protein sequence: CASSSGGLSTDTQYF.

The V gene is TRBV7-9, the J gene TRBJ1-6; 9 nucleotides agree with TRBD1. Germline-derived CDR1 and CDR2 are SEHNR and FQNEAQ (reference sequence). The CDR3 has 16 residues. V trimming: 5 bases; J trimming: 3 bases; junction bases outside the gene matches: 5. The CDR3 protein is CASSLGQGFYNSPLHF. As DNA, the CDR3 is TGTGCCAGCAGCCTTGGACAGGGGTTCTATAATTCACCCCTCCACTTT. The full variable domain, rest sourced from reference TRBV7-9 and TRBJ1-6, is DTGVSQNPRHKITKRGQNVTFRCDPISEHNRLYWYRQTLGQGPEFLTYFQNEAQLEKSRLLSDRFSAERPKGSFSTLEIQRTEQGDSAMYLCASSLGQGFYNSPLHFGNGTRLTVT.

This clonotype was recorded a few times. The J gene is TRBJ1-5, the V gene TRBV6-6; perhaps TRBD1 as D (6 bases). V lost 2 bases, J lost 0 bases, and 14 bases lay in between. This CDR3 comprises 17 residues. From germline, CDR1 is MNHNY and CDR2 SVGAGI (reference sequence). The CDR3 is CASSYPPTGNSNQPQHF. The CDR3 DNA reads as TGTGCCAGCAGTTACCCTCCCACAGGGAATAGCAATCAGCCCCAGCATTTT.

This chain connects TRBV9 to TRBJ2-5; perhaps TRBD2 as D (6 bases). V was cut by 2 bases and J by 4 bases, with 15 bases left in between. Germline V gene lookup returns CDR1 SGDLS and CDR2 YYNGEE. The length of the CDR3 is 15 residues. CDR3 sequence: CASSVRDWGRETQYF. In nucleotides, the CDR3 is TGTGCCAGCAGCGTGAGGGACTGGGGAAGAGAGACCCAGTACTTC.

The chain is built from TRBV20-1 and TRBJ2-1; D is perhaps TRBD2 (5 bases). With 2 bases removed from V and 6 bases from J, the gap between germline ends came to 14 bases. This CDR3 contains 14 residues. The germline CDR1 and CDR2 sequences are DFQATT and SNEGSKA (reference sequence). The chain's CDR3 is CSARLRLAGNEQFF. The DNA for the CDR3 is TGCAGTGCTAGACTGCGGCTAGCAGGCAATGAGCAGTTCTTC.

This chain links TRBV6-5 with TRBJ2-1, with unresolved D. V lost 0 bases, J lost 9 bases, and 9 bases lay in between. Germline CDR1 and CDR2: MNHEY and SVGAGI. CDR3 length: 13 amino acids. CDR3 sequence: CASSYSQFSEQFF. The CDR3 DNA reads as TGTGCCAGCAGTTACTCGCAGTTCAGTGAGCAGTTCTTC.

The chain is built from TRBV28 and TRBJ1-4, with D uncertain. This CDR3 has 13 amino acids. Germline V gives CDR1 MDHEN, CDR2 SYDVKM. V was trimmed by 5 bases and J by 6 bases, leaving 10 bases between them. The CDR3 spells CASSGGLHEKLFF. CDR3 DNA sequence: TGTGCCAGCAGTGGCGGCCTACATGAAAAACTGTTTTTT.

This clonotype was counted a few times. The J gene is TRBJ2-1, the V gene TRBV11-2, with no clear D. The germline V gene has CDR1 SGHAT and CDR2 FQNNGV. V was pared by 2 bases and J by 0 bases, with 8 bases between. CDR3 size: 15 residues. CDR3 region: CASSLRRSSYNEQFF. CDR3 sequence (DNA): TGTGCCAGCAGCTTAAGACGGAGCTCCTACAATGAGCAGTTCTTC.

The chain couples TRBV11-2 to TRBJ2-3; 9 bases map to TRBD1. J lost 0 bases, V lost 2 bases, and 3 bases had no gene match. The CDR3 sequence is 16 residues long. In germline, CDR1 is SGHAT, CDR2 FQNNGV. CDR3 nucleotide sequence: TGTGCCAGCAGCTTATTAGGACAGGGGAGCACAGATACGCAGTATTTT. Protein sequence: CASSLLGQGSTDTQYF.

The V and J genes are TRBV12-3 or TRBV12-4 and TRBJ2-3, with 9 bases identical to TRBD2. This CDR3 is 15 amino acids long. Losses at the gene ends were 5 bases for V and 0 bases for J; bases not matched to a gene: 3. CDR3 nucleotide sequence: TGTGCCAGCAGTCATGGACTAGCGAGCACAGATACGCAGTATTTT. This translates into CASSHGLASTDTQYF.

V and J are TRBV20-1 and TRBJ2-7; TRBD2 is a possible D gene (6 bases). The V end lost 4 bases, the J end lost 3 bases, and 10 bases lay between the germline ends. The CDR3 consists of 12 residues. In germline, CDR1 is DFQATT, CDR2 SNEGSKA (reference sequence). DNA for the CDR3: TGCAGTGCTACCTTCGGGGGCTACGAGCAGTACTTC. Translating it yields CSATFGGYEQYF.

This rearrangement joins TRBV12-3 or TRBV12-4 to TRBJ2-3; 9 bases fit TRBD2. V trimming: 5 bases; J trimming: 2 bases; junction bases outside the gene matches: 8. The CDR3 totals 16 residues. CDR3 coding DNA: TGTGCCAGCAGTAGGACTAGCGCCCATGTCACAGATACGCAGTATTTT. This codes for CASSRTSAHVTDTQYF.

The chain is built from TRBV6-5 and TRBJ1-4; 7 bases agree with TRBD1. CDR3 length: 15 amino acids. V lost 6 bases, J lost 7 bases, and 11 bases stayed unmatched. Germline V gives CDR1 MNHEY, CDR2 SVGAGI. The CDR3 loop is CASRPETGKSEKLFF. As DNA, the CDR3 is TGTGCCAGCAGACCCGAGACAGGGAAGTCTGAAAAACTGTTTTTT.

The table lists this clonotype with a few counts. J is TRBJ2-1 and V is TRBV5-1; TRBD2 matches 9 bases. Germline CDR1 and CDR2: SGHRS and YFSETQ. The length of the CDR3 is 15 residues. V lost 2 bases, J lost 8 bases, and 8 bases stayed unmatched. DNA of the CDR3: TGCGCCAGCAGCTTCGAAACTAGCGGGTACTATGAGCAGTTCTTC. The encoded protein is CASSFETSGYYEQFF.